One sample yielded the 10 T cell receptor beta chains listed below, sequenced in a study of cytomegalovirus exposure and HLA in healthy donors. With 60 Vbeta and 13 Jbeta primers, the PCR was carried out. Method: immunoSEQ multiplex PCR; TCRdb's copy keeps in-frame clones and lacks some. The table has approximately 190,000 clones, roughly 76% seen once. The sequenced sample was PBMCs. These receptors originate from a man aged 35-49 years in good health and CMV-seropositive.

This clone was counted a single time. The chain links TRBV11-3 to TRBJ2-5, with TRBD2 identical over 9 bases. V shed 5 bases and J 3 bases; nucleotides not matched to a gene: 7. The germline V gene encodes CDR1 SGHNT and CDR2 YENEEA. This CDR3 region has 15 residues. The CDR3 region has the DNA TGTGCCAGCAGCCCCCAGGGACTAGCTGAAGAGACCCAGTACTTC. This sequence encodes CASSPQGLAEETQYF.

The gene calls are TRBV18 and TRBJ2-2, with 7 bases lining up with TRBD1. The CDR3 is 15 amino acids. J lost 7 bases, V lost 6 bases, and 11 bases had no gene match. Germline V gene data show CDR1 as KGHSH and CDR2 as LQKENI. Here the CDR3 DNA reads TGTGCCAGCTCCCCAGGGACAGCGTCGGGCGGGGAGCTGTTTTTT. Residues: CASSPGTASGGELFF.

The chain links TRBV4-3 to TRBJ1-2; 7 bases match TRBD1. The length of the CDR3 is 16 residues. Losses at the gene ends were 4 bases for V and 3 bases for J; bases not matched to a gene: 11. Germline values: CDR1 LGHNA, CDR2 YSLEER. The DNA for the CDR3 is TGCGCCAGCAGCCCAGGTACAGGGGTTACTTACTATGGCTACACCTTC. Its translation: CASSPGTGVTYYGYTF.

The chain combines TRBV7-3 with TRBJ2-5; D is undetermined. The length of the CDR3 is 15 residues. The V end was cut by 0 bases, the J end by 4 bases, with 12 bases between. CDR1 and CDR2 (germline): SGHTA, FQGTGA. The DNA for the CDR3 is TGTGCCAGCAGCTTAACATCAGGCCACCTAGAGACCCAGTACTTC. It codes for CASSLTSGHLETQYF.

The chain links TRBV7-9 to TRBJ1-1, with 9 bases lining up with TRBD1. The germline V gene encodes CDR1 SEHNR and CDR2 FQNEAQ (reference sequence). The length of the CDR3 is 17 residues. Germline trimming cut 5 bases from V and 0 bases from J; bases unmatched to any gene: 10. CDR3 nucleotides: TGTGCCAGCAGCCCCACCGGGACAGGGCGCTTGAACACTGAAGCTTTCTTT. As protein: CASSPTGTGRLNTEAFF.

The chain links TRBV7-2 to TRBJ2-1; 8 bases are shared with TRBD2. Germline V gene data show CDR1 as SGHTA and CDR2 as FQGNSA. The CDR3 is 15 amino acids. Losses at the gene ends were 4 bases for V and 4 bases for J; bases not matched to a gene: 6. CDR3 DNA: TGTGCCAGCAGCTCCCCTCGGGGGGGTTACAATGAGCAGTTCTTC. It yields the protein CASSSPRGGYNEQFF.

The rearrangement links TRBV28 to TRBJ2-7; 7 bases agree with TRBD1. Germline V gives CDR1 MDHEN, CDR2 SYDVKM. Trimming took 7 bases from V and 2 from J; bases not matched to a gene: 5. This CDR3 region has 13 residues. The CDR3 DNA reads TGTGCCAGCACCCGGCAGGGGGCCTACGAGCAGTACTTC. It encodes CASTRQGAYEQYF.

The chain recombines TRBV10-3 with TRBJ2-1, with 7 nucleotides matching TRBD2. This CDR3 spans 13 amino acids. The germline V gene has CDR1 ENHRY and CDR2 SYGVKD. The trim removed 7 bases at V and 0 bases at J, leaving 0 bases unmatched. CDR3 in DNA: TGTGCCATCACGGGGGGCTCCTACAATGAGCAGTTCTTC. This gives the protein CAITGGSYNEQFF.

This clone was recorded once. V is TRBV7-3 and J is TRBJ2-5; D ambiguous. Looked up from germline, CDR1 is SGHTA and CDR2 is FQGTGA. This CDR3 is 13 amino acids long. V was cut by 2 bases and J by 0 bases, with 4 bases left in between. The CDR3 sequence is CASSLGYQETQYF. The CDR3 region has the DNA TGTGCCAGCAGCTTAGGCTACCAAGAGACCCAGTACTTC.

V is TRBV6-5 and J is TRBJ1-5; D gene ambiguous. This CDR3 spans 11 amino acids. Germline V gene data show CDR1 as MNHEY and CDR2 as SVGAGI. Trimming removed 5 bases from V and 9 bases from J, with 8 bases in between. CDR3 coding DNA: TGTGCCAGCAGTGCGGGTGGGCCCCAGCATTTT. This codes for CASSAGGPQHF.